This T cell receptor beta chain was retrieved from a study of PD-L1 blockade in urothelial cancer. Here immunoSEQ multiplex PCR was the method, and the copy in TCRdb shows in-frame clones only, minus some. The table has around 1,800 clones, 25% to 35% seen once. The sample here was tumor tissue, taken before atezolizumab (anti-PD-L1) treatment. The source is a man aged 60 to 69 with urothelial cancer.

In DNA form, the CDR3 reads TGTGCCAGCAGCCTGCTAGGGACAGTTACTAATGAAAAACTGTTTTTT. This gives the protein CASSLLGTVTNEKLFF. This chain connects TRBV11-3 to TRBJ1-4, with 7 bases lining up with TRBD1. Germline V lookup: CDR1 SGHNT, CDR2 YENEEA. J was trimmed by 2 bases and V by 5 bases; bases with no gene match: 8. The CDR3 covers 16 residues.